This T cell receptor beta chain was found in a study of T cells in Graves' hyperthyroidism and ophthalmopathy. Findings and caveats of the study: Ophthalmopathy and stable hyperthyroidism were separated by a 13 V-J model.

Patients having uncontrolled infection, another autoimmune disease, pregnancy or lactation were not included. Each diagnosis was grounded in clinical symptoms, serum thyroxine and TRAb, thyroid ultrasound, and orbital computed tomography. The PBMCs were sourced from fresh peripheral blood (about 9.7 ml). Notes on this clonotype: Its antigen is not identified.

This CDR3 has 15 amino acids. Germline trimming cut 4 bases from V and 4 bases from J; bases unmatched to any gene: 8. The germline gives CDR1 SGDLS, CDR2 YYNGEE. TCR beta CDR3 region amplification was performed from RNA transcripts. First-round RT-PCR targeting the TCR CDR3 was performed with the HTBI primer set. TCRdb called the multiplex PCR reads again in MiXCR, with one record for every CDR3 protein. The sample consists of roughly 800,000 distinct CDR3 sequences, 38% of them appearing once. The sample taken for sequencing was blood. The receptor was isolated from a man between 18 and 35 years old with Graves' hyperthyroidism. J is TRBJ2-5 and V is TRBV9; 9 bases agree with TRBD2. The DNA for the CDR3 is TGTGCCAGCAGCATTTATGCGGGAGGGCGAGAGACCCAGTACTTC. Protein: CASSIYAGGRETQYF.